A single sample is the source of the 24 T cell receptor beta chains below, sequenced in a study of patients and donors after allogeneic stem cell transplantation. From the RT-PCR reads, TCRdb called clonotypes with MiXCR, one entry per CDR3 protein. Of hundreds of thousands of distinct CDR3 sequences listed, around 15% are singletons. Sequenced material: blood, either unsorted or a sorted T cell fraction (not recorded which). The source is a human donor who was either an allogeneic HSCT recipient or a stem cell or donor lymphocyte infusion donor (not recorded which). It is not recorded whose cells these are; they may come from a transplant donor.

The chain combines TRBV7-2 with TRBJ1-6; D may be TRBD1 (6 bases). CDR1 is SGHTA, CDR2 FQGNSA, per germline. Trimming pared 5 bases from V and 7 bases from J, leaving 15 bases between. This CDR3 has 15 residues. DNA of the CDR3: TGTGCCAGCAGCCTCTCTACACAGGGAAATTCACCCCTCCACTTT. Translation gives CASSLSTQGNSPLHF.

Written as DNA, the CDR3 is TGTGCCAGCAGCTACCGCATAGCGGGGATGAGCTCCTACAATGAGCAGTTCTTC. Translating gives CASSYRIAGMSSYNEQFF. The chain combines TRBV6-2 or TRBV6-3 with TRBJ2-1; 8 nucleotides align to TRBD2. Germline V CDR1 and CDR2: MNHEY, SVGEGT. This CDR3 is built from 18 residues. J lost 0 bases, V lost 6 bases, and 13 bases had no gene match.

The CDR3 reads CSASGGGYTF. CDR3 sequence (DNA): TGCAGTGCTAGCGGCGGTGGCTACACCTTC. This chain connects TRBV20-1 to TRBJ1-2; no clear D gene. Trimming took 3 bases from V and 7 from J, leaving 6 bases between them. CDR3 length: 10 residues. CDR1 and CDR2 (germline): DFQATT, SNEGSKA (reference sequence).

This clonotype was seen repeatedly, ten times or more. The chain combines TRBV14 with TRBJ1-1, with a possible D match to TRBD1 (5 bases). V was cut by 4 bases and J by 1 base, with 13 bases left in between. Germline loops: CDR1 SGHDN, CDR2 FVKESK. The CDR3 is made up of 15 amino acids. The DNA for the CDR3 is TGTGCCAGCAGCCGACGGGACGGTTGGAACACTGAAGCTTTCTTT. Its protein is CASSRRDGWNTEAFF.

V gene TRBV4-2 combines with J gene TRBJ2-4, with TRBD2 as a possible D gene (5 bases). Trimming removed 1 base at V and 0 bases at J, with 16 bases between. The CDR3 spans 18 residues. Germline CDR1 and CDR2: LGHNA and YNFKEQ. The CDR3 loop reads CASSQGGGLRLAKNIQYF. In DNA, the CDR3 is TGTGCCAGCAGCCAAGGGGGTGGACTGCGACTAGCCAAAAACATTCAGTACTTC.

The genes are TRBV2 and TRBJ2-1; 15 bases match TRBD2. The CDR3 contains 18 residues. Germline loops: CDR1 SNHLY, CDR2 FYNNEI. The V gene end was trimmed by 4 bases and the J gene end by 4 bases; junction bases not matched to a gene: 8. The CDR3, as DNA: TGTGCCAGCAGTGGACCGAGGACTAGCGGGGGGGCTTACAATGAGCAGTTCTTC. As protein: CASSGPRTSGGAYNEQFF.

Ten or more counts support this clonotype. The chain's CDR3 is CASSTPQGLKNIQYF. The CDR3 DNA reads as TGTGCCAGCAGCACGCCGCAGGGCCTAAAAAACATTCAGTACTTC. The J gene is TRBJ2-4, the V gene TRBV6-1; perhaps TRBD1 as D (5 bases). CDR1 is MNHNS, CDR2 SASEGT, per germline. Trimming took 6 bases from V and 4 from J, leaving 16 bases between them. The CDR3 totals 15 residues.

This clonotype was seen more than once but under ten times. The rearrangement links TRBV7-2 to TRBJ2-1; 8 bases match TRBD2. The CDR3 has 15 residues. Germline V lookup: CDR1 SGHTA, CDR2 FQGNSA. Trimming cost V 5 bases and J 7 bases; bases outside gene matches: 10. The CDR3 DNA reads TGTGCCAGCAGCCCCCGGGAGGGTAGGTTGAATGAGCAGTTCTTC. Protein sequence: CASSPREGRLNEQFF.

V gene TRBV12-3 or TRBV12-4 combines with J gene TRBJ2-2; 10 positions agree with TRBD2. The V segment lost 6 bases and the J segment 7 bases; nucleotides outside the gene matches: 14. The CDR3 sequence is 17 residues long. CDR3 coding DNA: TGTGCCAGCAGCCCCCTGGCACTAGCGGGGCTTGTCGGGGAGCTGTTTTTT. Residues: CASSPLALAGLVGELFF.

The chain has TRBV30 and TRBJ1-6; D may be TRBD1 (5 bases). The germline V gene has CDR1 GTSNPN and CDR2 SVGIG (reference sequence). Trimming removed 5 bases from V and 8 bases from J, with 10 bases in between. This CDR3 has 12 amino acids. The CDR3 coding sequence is TGTGCCTGGGCCTTAGGGGATTCACCCCTCCACTTT. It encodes CAWALGDSPLHF.

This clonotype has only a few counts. CDR3 region: CASSTGDRASPLHF. The CDR3 bases are TGTGCCAGCAGTACGGGGGACAGGGCCTCACCCCTCCACTTT. This chain links TRBV7-9 with TRBJ1-6; 9 bases line up with TRBD1. The CDR3 length is 14 residues. V was clipped by 6 bases and J by 10 bases; unmatched bases: 7. CDR1 and CDR2 from the germline V gene are SEHNR and FQNEAQ (reference sequence).

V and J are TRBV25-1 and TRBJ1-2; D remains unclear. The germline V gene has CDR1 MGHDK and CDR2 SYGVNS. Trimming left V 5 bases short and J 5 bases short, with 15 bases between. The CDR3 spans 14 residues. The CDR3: CASSTRRQTYGYTF. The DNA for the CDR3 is TGTGCCAGCAGTACCCGACGGCAGACATATGGCTACACCTTC.

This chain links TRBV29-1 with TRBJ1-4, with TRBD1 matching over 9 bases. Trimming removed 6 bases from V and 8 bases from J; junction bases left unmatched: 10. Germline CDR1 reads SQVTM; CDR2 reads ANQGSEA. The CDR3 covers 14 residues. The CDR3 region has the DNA TGCAGCGTAGTAAAATCCGGGACAGGGGAAAAACTGTTTTTT. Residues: CSVVKSGTGEKLFF.

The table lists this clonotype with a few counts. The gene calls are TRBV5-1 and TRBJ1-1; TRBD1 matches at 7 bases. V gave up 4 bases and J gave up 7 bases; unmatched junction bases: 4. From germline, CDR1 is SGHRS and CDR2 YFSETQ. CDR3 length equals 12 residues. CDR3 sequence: CASSQGQREAFF. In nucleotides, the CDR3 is TGCGCCAGCAGCCAGGGACAGCGTGAAGCTTTCTTT.

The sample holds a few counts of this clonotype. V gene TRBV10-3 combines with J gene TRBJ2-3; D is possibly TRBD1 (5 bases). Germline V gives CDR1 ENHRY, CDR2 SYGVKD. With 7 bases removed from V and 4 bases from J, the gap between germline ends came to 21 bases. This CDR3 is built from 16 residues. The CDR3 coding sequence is TGTGCCATCAAGGCGGCAACGGCAGGGAAGGCAGATACGCAGTATTTT. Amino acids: CAIKAATAGKADTQYF.

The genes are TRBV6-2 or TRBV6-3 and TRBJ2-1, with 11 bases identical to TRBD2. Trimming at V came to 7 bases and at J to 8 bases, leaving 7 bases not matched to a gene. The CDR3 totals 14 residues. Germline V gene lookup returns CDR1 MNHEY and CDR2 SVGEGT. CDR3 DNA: TGTGCCAGCACCAGTAGCGGGAGGGCATATGAGCAGTTCTTC. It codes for CASTSSGRAYEQFF.

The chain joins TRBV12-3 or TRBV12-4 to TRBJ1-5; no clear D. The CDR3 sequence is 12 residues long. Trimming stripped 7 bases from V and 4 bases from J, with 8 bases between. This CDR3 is CASTHGNQPQHF. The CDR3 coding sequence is TGTGCCAGCACTCACGGGAATCAGCCCCAGCATTTT.

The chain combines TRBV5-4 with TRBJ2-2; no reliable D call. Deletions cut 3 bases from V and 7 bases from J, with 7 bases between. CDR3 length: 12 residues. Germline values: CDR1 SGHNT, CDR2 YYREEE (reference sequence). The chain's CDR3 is CASSWVGGELFF. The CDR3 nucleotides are TGTGCCAGCAGCTGGGTAGGCGGGGAGCTGTTTTTT.

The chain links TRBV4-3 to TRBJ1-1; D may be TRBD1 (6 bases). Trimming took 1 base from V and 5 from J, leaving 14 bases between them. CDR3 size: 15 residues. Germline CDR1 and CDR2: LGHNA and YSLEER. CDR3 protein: CASSQADRPGTEAFF. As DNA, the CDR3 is TGCGCCAGCAGCCAAGCCGACAGGCCCGGTACTGAAGCTTTCTTT.

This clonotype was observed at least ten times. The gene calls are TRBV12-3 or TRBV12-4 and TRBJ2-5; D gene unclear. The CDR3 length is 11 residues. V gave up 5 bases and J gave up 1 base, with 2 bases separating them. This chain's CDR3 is CASSIQETQYF. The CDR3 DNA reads TGTGCCAGCAGTATCCAAGAGACCCAGTACTTC.

This CDR3 is CASSLQGQGPKNEQFF. The CDR3 DNA sequence: TGTGCCAGCAGCCTCCAAGGCCAGGGCCCCAAAAATGAGCAGTTCTTC. The gene calls are TRBV3-1 and TRBJ2-1; the D gene is possibly TRBD1 (5 bases). This CDR3 has 16 residues. CDR1 and CDR2 (germline): LGHDT, YNNKEL (reference sequence). The V end lost 4 bases, the J end lost 7 bases, and 20 bases lay between the germline ends.

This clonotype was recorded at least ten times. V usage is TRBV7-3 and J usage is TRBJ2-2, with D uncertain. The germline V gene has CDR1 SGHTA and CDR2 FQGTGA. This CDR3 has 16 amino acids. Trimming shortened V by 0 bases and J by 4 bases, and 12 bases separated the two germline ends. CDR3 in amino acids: CASSLTALPRTGELFF. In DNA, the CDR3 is TGTGCCAGCAGCTTAACAGCGCTCCCCCGCACCGGGGAGCTGTTTTTT. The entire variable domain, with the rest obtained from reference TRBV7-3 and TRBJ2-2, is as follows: GAGVSQTPSNKVTEKGKYVELRCDPISGHTALYWYRQSLGQGPEFLIYFQGTGAADDSGLPNDRFFAVRPEGSVSTLKIQRTERGDSAVYLCASSLTALPRTGELFFGEGSRLTVL.

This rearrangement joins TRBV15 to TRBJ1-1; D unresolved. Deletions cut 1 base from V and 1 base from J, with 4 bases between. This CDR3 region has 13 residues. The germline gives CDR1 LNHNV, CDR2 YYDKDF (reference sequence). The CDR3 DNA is TGTGCCACCAGCAGAGGAAGGAACACTGAAGCTTTCTTT. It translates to CATSRGRNTEAFF.

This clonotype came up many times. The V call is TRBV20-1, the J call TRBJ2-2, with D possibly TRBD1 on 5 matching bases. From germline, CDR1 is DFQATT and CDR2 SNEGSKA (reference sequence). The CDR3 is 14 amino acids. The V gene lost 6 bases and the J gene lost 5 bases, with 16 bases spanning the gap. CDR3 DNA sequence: TGCAGTGCGAAAACTGACAGCCAGACCGGGGAGCTGTTTTTT. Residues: CSAKTDSQTGELFF.